This T cell receptor (beta chain) derives from a study of T cell repertoires in cytomegalovirus infection. In the study overall: Both a matching HLA type and CMV infection were indicated by public TCR beta signatures. General study results and limits: HLA-C-restricted CMV clonotypes gave the most frequent clonotype in two of eight donors. Summed frequency of public TCR beta families distinguished CMV carriers with the relevant HLA.

The length of the CDR3 is 12 residues. Per germline, CDR1 MNHEY and CDR2 SVGEGT. Trimming shortened V by 8 bases and J by 3 bases, and 10 bases separated the two germline ends. One entry per CDR3 protein results from TCRdb running MiXCR on the reads. The repertoire holds approximately 1,000,000 distinct CDR3 sequences, approximately 31% seen once, with more than 13% in the top ten. A remark on this clonotype: What it recognizes is unknown.

This clonotype was sampled from a human donor in good health (CMV status not recorded). Some clones in this sample may be carry-over from other donors' samples. This chain uses TRBV6-2 or TRBV6-3 with TRBJ2-5; D ambiguous. The sequencing used cultured CD8+ T cells from PBMCs, collected from culture after CMV antigen stimulation. For the CDR3, the DNA is TGTGCCAGCTCCGGCCTCGAAGAGACCCAGTACTTC. Amino acids: CASSGLEETQYF.